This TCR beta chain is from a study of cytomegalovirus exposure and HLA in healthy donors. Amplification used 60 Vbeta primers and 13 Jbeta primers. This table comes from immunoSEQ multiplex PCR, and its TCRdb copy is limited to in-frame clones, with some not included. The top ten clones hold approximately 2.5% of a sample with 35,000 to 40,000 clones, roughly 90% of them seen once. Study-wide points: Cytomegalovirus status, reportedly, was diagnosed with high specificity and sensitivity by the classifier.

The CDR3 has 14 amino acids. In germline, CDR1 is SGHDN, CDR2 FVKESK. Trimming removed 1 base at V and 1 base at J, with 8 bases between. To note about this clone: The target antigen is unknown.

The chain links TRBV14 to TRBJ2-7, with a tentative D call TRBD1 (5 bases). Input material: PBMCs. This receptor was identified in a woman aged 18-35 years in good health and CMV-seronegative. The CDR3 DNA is TGTGCCAGCAGCCAAGTAAGGGGTTCCTACGAGCAGTACTTC. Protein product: CASSQVRGSYEQYF. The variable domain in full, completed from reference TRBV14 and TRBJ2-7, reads EAGVTQFPSHSVIEKGQTVTLRCDPISGHDNLYWYRRVMGKEIKFLLHFVKESKQDESGMPNNRFLAERTGGTYSTLKVQPAELEDSGVYFCASSQVRGSYEQYFGPGTRLTVT.